Presented here are 12 T cell receptor beta chains from one specimen sequenced in a study of cytomegalovirus exposure and HLA in healthy donors. PCR primers comprised 60 Vbeta and 13 Jbeta primers. Generated by immunoSEQ multiplex PCR, the TCRdb table keeps only in-frame clones and is missing some. This table has roughly 160,000 clones, around four fifths appearing once. Sequenced: PBMCs. The receptors here all came from a man aged 25 to 40 in good health and CMV-seronegative.

This clone was counted a few times. The chain links TRBV5-1 to TRBJ1-6; 7 nucleotides agree with TRBD1. The CDR3 covers 14 residues. V was clipped by 6 bases and J by 5 bases; unmatched bases: 5. Germline V gene lookup returns CDR1 SGHRS and CDR2 YFSETQ. The CDR3 bases are TGCGCCAGCAAACAACAGGGGAATAATTCACCCCTCCACTTT. It specifies CASKQQGNNSPLHF.

This sequence joins TRBV30 and TRBJ2-5; D is possibly TRBD2 (6 bases). Matching the DNA end better, TRBJ2-7 makes the J call doubtful. Germline V gene lookup returns CDR1 GTSNPN and CDR2 SVGIG (reference sequence). There are 14 residues in the CDR3. The CDR3 bases are TGTGCCTGGAGTCTGGGAGGTAAGGCCTACGAGCAGTACTTC. It encodes CAWSLGGKAYEQYF.

This chain joins TRBV2 and TRBJ2-3; D is perhaps TRBD2 (6 bases). The CDR3 spans 14 residues. Germline-derived CDR1 and CDR2 are SNHLY and FYNNEI. V shed 7 bases and J shed 0 bases, with 11 bases lying between them. Here the CDR3 DNA reads TGTGCCAGCAAGCGGGTTCCTAGCACAGATACGCAGTATTTT. Amino acid sequence: CASKRVPSTDTQYF.

The chain uses TRBV4-3 and TRBJ2-5; 10 nucleotides match TRBD2. The germline V gene has CDR1 LGHNA and CDR2 YSLEER. The CDR3 sequence is 18 residues long. V was clipped by 0 bases and J by 2 bases; unmatched bases: 9. CDR3 protein: CASSQDFFVAGGQETQYF. CDR3 nucleotide sequence: TGCGCCAGCAGCCAAGATTTTTTTGTAGCGGGAGGTCAAGAGACCCAGTACTTC.

This clone was detected only once. This chain uses TRBV19 with TRBJ2-4; D is ambiguous. CDR1 and CDR2 from the germline V gene are LNHDA and SQIVND (reference sequence). The CDR3 contains 14 residues. Trimming stripped 5 bases from V and 0 bases from J, with 8 bases between. The CDR3 loop reads CASSQSLAKNIQYF. The CDR3 coding sequence is TGTGCCAGTAGTCAGTCTTTAGCCAAAAACATTCAGTACTTC.

The chain joins TRBV11-2 to TRBJ1-3, with D possibly TRBD1 on 6 matching bases. The CDR3 has 16 amino acids. The V end was cut by 4 bases, the J end by 0 bases, with 13 bases between. Germline V CDR1 and CDR2: SGHAT, FQNNGV. The CDR3 region is CASSYRAWSSGNTIYF. The CDR3 DNA sequence: TGTGCCAGCAGCTACAGGGCCTGGAGCTCTGGAAACACCATATATTTT.

This clone was counted only a few times. The chain carries TRBV10-1 and TRBJ1-1; D not certain. Trimming took off 5 bases at V and 5 bases at J, with 12 bases between the two ends. The germline V gene encodes CDR1 WNHNN and CDR2 SYGVQD (reference sequence). CDR3 length: 13 amino acids. CDR3 coding DNA: TGCGCCAGCAGTAACAGCCTTTGGACTGAAGCTTTCTTT. This translates into CASSNSLWTEAFF.

The rearrangement links TRBV5-6 to TRBJ2-2; 11 positions agree with TRBD1. Germline-derived CDR1 and CDR2 are SGHDT and YYEEEE. This CDR3 has 17 amino acids. The ends lost 4 bases at V and 2 bases at J; junction bases unmatched: 7. As DNA, the CDR3 is TGTGCCAGCAGCGTGGACAGGGGGCTTGGTAACACCGGGGAGCTGTTTTTT. It specifies CASSVDRGLGNTGELFF.

Of note for this clone: This specimen includes other DNA sequences encoding the same CDR3. The rearrangement joins TRBV7-3 to TRBJ2-5; D unresolved. The CDR3 extends over 13 amino acids. The V end lost 0 bases, the J end lost 5 bases, and 7 bases lay between the germline ends. Germline CDR1 is SGHTA and CDR2 is FQGTGA. In nucleotides, the CDR3 is TGTGCCAGCAGCTTAACATCATTGGAGACCCAGTACTTC. Its translation is CASSLTSLETQYF.

The chain links TRBV30 to TRBJ1-6; TRBD1 matches 7 bases. V dropped 6 bases and J dropped 0; count of bases not matched to a gene: 11. Germline V gene sequence: CDR1 GTSNPN, CDR2 SVGIG (reference sequence). This CDR3 region has 17 residues. The CDR3 DNA is TGTGCCTGTAACAAGCAGGGGGGAAGCTCCTATAATTCACCCCTCCACTTT. Translated: CACNKQGGSSYNSPLHF. The full variable domain, its missing parts supplied by reference TRBV30 and TRBJ1-6, is SQTIHQWPATLVQPVGSPLSLECTVEGTSNPNLYWYRQAAGRGLQLLFYSVGIGQISSEVPQNLSASRPQDRQFILSSKKLLLSDSGFYLCACNKQGGSSYNSPLHFGNGTRLTVT.

This clone was recorded once. This rearrangement joins TRBV19 to TRBJ1-2, with 11 bases that match TRBD1. The CDR3 totals 18 residues. Germline trimming cut 3 bases from V and 3 bases from J; bases unmatched to any gene: 12. Germline V CDR1 and CDR2: LNHDA, SQIVND (reference sequence). CDR3 nucleotide sequence: TGTGCCAGTAGTATGCATCTACCGGGACAGGGGGACTACTATGGCTACACCTTC. Its protein is CASSMHLPGQGDYYGYTF.

The CDR3 here is CASRGPGTDTQYF. For the CDR3, the DNA is TGTGCCAGCAGGGGCCCCGGCACAGATACGCAGTATTTT. The chain links TRBV6-5 to TRBJ2-3; D unresolved. The CDR3 is made up of 13 amino acids. The V gene's germline CDR1 is MNHEY and CDR2 SVGAGI. Trimming took 6 bases from V and 1 from J, leaving 8 bases between them.